This T cell receptor (beta chain) was captured by sequencing in a study of CD4 and CD8 cells across lung adenocarcinoma regions. The patients had localized lung adenocarcinoma, a non-small cell subtype. This clonotype is labeled as medium-sized. Between the trimmed V and J ends, which lost 0 bases and 8 bases, there was a span of 13 bases. Germline V gives CDR1 MNHEY, CDR2 SVGAGI. This CDR3 is built from 14 residues. One entry per CDR3 protein, called by TCRdb with MiXCR from the PCR reads. The repertoire has some 9,600 distinct CDR3 sequences, 40% to 55% of them found once; the top ten carry 15% to 20%.

The receptor was derived from a female donor with lung adenocarcinoma. The CD4 and CD8 labels of this study may be unreliable. The sequenced sample was CD4+ T cells from the margin of a lung tumor. V gene TRBV6-5 combines with J gene TRBJ2-5; unclear D gene. CDR3 region: CASSYSDIASTQYF. The CDR3 region has the DNA TGTGCCAGCAGTTACTCTGACATCGCTTCAACCCAGTACTTC.